A selection of T cell receptor beta chains follows, all from one sample in a study of post-analysis software for immune sequencing data. TCRdb itself ran the PCR reads through MiXCR, one entry per CDR3 protein. Here the sample spans hundreds of thousands of distinct CDR3 sequences, 30% to 40% being singletons. Input material: blood. The receptor source for this set is a girl under 10 years old with multiple sclerosis. Both conserved end residues are part of each CDR3. The D gene is left open where the match is weak. A clone size is listed for some rows: how often the clone was seen (once, few, many), or a class if it is expanded.

clone size	J gene	D gene	V gene	CDR3 protein	CDR3 DNA
-	TRBJ2-7	-	TRBV18	CASSPNTAKAEQYF	TGTGCCAGCTCACCAAATACGGCTAAGGCCGAGCAGTACTTC
-	TRBJ2-1	-	TRBV7-8	CASSRSPGNEQFF	TGTGCCAGCAGCCGTTCCCCGGGCAATGAGCAGTTCTTC
-	TRBJ2-1	TRBD2	TRBV5-1	CASSIDGGAHNYNEQFF	TGCGCCAGCAGCATTGACGGGGGGGCCCATAACTACAATGAGCAGTTCTTC
-	TRBJ2-7	TRBD1	TRBV20-1	CSARKLQTGRTYEQYF	TGCAGTGCTAGAAAACTCCAGACAGGGAGAACTTACGAGCAGTACTTC
few	TRBJ2-1	-	TRBV29-1	CSVDSGTGVYNEQFF	TGCAGCGTGGATTCGGGCACGGGGGTCTACAATGAGCAGTTCTTC
-	TRBJ1-6	-	TRBV5-1	CASSLDSANSPFHF	TGCGCCAGCAGCTTGGACAGTGCCAATTCACCCTTCCACTTT
few	TRBJ2-7	TRBD2	TRBV6-5	CASSPRRTSGYEQYF	TGTGCCAGCAGCCCCCGTCGGACTAGCGGCTACGAGCAGTACTTC
once	TRBJ2-7	-	TRBV27	CASSLGLGLSCEQYF	TGTGCCAGCAGTTTAGGCTTGGGGCTTTCCTGCGAGCAGTACTTC
few	TRBJ1-2	-	TRBV10-3	CAISEGQTSGYTF	TGTGCCATCAGTGAAGGACAGACTAGTGGCTACACCTTC
-	TRBJ2-7	-	TRBV15	CATSSLPGTHYEQYF	TGTGCCACCAGCAGTCTCCCCGGGACACACTACGAGCAGTACTTC
-	TRBJ2-7	-	TRBV12-3/TRBV12-4	CASRGTYEQYF	TGTGCCAGCAGGGGGACTTACGAGCAGTACTTC
-	TRBJ1-5	-	TRBV6-5	CASSYSSSHQPQHF	TGTGCCAGCAGTTACTCATCCAGTCATCAGCCCCAGCATTTT
-	TRBJ2-5	-	TRBV7-9	CASSYGPTGKTQYF	TGTGCCAGCAGCTACGGCCCAACGGGAAAGACCCAGTACTTC
once	TRBJ2-5	-	TRBV19	CASRDQLGTQYF	TGTGCCTCCCGGGACCAGTTAGGGACCCAGTACTTC
-	TRBJ2-6	-	TRBV7-3	CASSLIADRSGANVLTF	TGTGCCAGCAGCTTAATCGCAGACCGCTCTGGGGCCAACGTCCTGACTTTC
-	TRBJ1-2	-	TRBV12-3/TRBV12-4	CASSLGVGIYGYTF	TGTGCCAGCAGTTTAGGCGTCGGGATCTATGGCTACACCTTC
-	TRBJ2-2	-	TRBV2	CASSRSGPNTGELFF	TGTGCCAGCAGTCGGAGCGGGCCAAACACCGGGGAGCTGTTTTTT
-	TRBJ2-7	-	TRBV7-2	CASSLGLMGYEQYF	TGTGCCAGCAGCTTAGGATTGATGGGGTACGAGCAGTACTTC
-	TRBJ2-1	-	TRBV14	CASSQGNRNEQFF	TGTGCCAGCAGCCAAGGGAATAGGAATGAGCAGTTCTTC
-	TRBJ2-2	-	TRBV3-1	CASSPRMNTGELFF	TGTGCCAGCAGCCCGAGAATGAACACCGGGGAGCTGTTTTTT
few	TRBJ2-7	TRBD1	TRBV29-1	CSVEPTGTESYEQYF	TGCAGCGTTGAGCCCACCGGGACAGAGTCCTACGAGCAGTACTTC
few	TRBJ2-1	TRBD1	TRBV7-9	CASIHPGQGYNEQFF	TGTGCCAGCATCCACCCGGGACAGGGCTACAATGAGCAGTTCTTC
-	TRBJ1-2	-	TRBV18	CASSQGPLDGYTF	TGTGCCAGCTCACAGGGACCGCTGGATGGCTACACCTTC
once	TRBJ2-1	-	TRBV28	CASWAGLYNEQFF	TGTGCCAGCTGGGCGGGACTCTACAATGAGCAGTTCTTC
few	TRBJ2-1	-	TRBV28	CASSHNEQFF	TGTGCCAGCAGCCACAATGAGCAGTTCTTC
few	TRBJ2-1	TRBD1	TRBV29-1	CSVVQGASYNEQFF	TGCAGCGTCGTACAGGGGGCTTCCTACAATGAGCAGTTCTTC
few	TRBJ2-4	-	TRBV5-6	CASSIDPENIQYF	TGTGCCAGCAGCATAGATCCTGAAAACATTCAGTACTTC
-	TRBJ2-1	-	TRBV12-5	CASGSLYNEQFF	TGTGCTAGTGGTTCCTTATACAATGAGCAGTTCTTC
few	TRBJ2-7	TRBD1	TRBV25-1	CASGDRPYEQYF	TGTGCCAGCGGGGACAGACCCTACGAGCAGTACTTC
few	TRBJ2-7	-	TRBV9	CASSVLGLSSYEQYF	TGTGCCAGCAGCGTATTAGGTCTTAGCTCCTACGAGCAGTACTTC
-	TRBJ1-2	-	TRBV6-5	CASSYSSANYGYTF	TGTGCCAGCAGTTACTCTTCAGCTAACTATGGCTACACCTTC
few	TRBJ2-1	TRBD1	TRBV7-3	CASSSAPNRGNEQFF	TGTGCCAGCAGCTCCGCCCCCAACAGGGGGAATGAGCAGTTCTTC
few	TRBJ1-2	-	TRBV6-2/TRBV6-3	CASSGQRPNYGYTF	TGTGCCAGCAGCGGACAGAGACCTAACTATGGCTACACCTTC
few	TRBJ2-7	-	TRBV6-5	CASSYNFPGEQYF	TGTGCCAGCAGTTACAACTTCCCAGGCGAGCAGTACTTC
-	TRBJ2-7	-	TRBV20-1	CSARDVLYEQYF	TGCAGTGCTAGAGATGTTTTATACGAGCAGTACTTC
few	TRBJ2-7	TRBD1	TRBV5-5	CASSAGTGVSYEQYF	TGTGCCAGCAGCGCCGGGACAGGCGTCTCCTACGAGCAGTACTTC
-	TRBJ2-7	-	TRBV27	CASSLDPGTSYEQYF	TGTGCCAGCAGTTTGGACCCCGGGACAAGCTACGAGCAGTACTTC
few	TRBJ1-6	-	TRBV12-3/TRBV12-4	CASSPEGSYNSPLHF	TGTGCCAGCAGTCCCGAGGGGTCCTATAATTCACCCCTCCACTTT
few	TRBJ2-1	TRBD2	TRBV12-3/TRBV12-4	CASSRTSRPYNEQFF	TGTGCCAGCAGTCGGACTAGCCGCCCCTACAATGAGCAGTTCTTC
-	TRBJ2-5	-	TRBV15	CATSRGSARGQETQYF	TGTGCCACCAGCAGAGGATCAGCGAGAGGACAAGAGACCCAGTACTTC
few	TRBJ2-3	TRBD2	TRBV27	CASSYLLSSGSDTQYF	TGTGCCAGCAGTTACCTCCTTTCTAGCGGCTCAGATACGCAGTATTTT
-	TRBJ2-1	-	TRBV29-1	CSVSDRRGSHEQFF	TGCAGCGTGTCGGACAGAAGGGGAAGTCATGAGCAGTTCTTC
-	TRBJ2-4	-	TRBV12-3/TRBV12-4	CASSGPIPVRTKNIQYF	TGTGCCAGCAGTGGGCCCATACCTGTCAGAACCAAAAACATTCAGTACTTC
-	TRBJ2-7	-	TRBV5-1	CAGSFEVGAGESYEQYF	TGCGCCGGCAGCTTTGAGGTCGGGGCAGGGGAGTCCTACGAGCAGTACTTC
few	TRBJ2-5	-	TRBV5-1	CASRLEGEQYF	TGCGCCAGCAGACTGGAGGGTGAGCAGTACTTC